The 5 T cell receptor beta chains given below trace back to one sample, sequenced in a study of blood T cell repertoires in COVID-19. The repertoire was sequenced with immunoSEQ multiplex PCR; TCRdb's copy has only in-frame clones and lacks some. The sample lists about 150,000 clones; about four fifths were seen once. The sequencing sample was made of peripheral blood. Receptors originate from a man in his sixties with acute or convalescent COVID-19.

This clone has just a few counts. The chain combines TRBV28 with TRBJ2-1; possible D gene TRBD2, 6 bases. Between the trimmed V and J ends, which lost 3 bases and 0 bases, there was a span of 12 bases. This CDR3 comprises 16 residues. Germline assignment: CDR1 MDHEN and CDR2 SYDVKM. The CDR3 DNA sequence: TGTGCCAGCAGTTTGGCCGTGCGGGGCTCCTACAATGAGCAGTTCTTC. As protein: CASSLAVRGSYNEQFF.

CDR3 in amino acids: CASSSGGLAGGPGNEQFF. In nucleotides, the CDR3 is TGCGCCAGCAGCTCGGGAGGACTAGCGGGAGGGCCTGGAAATGAGCAGTTCTTC. The chain couples TRBV5-1 to TRBJ2-1; 15 bases map to TRBD2. The CDR3 is made up of 18 amino acids. Germline values: CDR1 SGHRS, CDR2 YFSETQ. The J segment lost 7 bases and the V segment lost 3 bases, leaving 11 bases of the junction unmatched.

This clone came up once. The chain carries TRBV27 and TRBJ1-6; D may be TRBD1 (6 bases). Trimming cost V 5 bases and J 10 bases, with 15 bases left between them. Per the germline V gene, CDR1 is MNHEY and CDR2 is SMNVEV (reference sequence). The CDR3 totals 14 residues. CDR3 amino acids: CASSHGQRRSPLHF. The CDR3 DNA reads as TGTGCCAGCAGTCACGGACAGCGGCGGTCACCCCTCCACTTT.

The genes are TRBV18 and TRBJ2-2; 9 bases fit TRBD1. In germline, CDR1 is KGHSH, CDR2 LQKENI. This CDR3 contains 16 residues. The V gene end was trimmed by 6 bases and the J gene end by 4 bases; junction bases not matched to a gene: 9. The CDR3 here is CASSSEGQGPTGELFF. The CDR3 DNA is TGTGCCAGCTCCTCGGAGGGACAGGGCCCCACCGGGGAGCTGTTTTTT.

The genes are TRBV11-2 and TRBJ2-3, with a tentative D call TRBD2 (5 bases). This CDR3 is 13 amino acids long. The V end lost 1 base, the J end lost 9 bases, and 11 bases lay between the germline ends. CDR1 is SGHAT, CDR2 FQNNGV, per germline. The CDR3 is CASSLGFGGTQYF. DNA for the CDR3: TGTGCCAGCAGCTTAGGATTTGGAGGAACGCAGTATTTT.